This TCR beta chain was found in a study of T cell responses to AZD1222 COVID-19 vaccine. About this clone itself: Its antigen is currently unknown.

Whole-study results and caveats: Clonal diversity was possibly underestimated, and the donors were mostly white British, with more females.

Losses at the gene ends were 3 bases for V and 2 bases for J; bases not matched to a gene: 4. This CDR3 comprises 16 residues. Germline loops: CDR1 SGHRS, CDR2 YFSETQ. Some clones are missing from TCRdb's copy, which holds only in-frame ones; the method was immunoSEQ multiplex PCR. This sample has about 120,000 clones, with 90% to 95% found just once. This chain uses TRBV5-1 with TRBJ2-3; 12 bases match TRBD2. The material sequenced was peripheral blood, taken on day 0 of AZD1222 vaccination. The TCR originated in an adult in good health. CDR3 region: CASSYGLAGPTDTQYF. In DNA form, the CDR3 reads TGCGCCAGCAGCTACGGACTAGCGGGGCCCACAGATACGCAGTATTTT.